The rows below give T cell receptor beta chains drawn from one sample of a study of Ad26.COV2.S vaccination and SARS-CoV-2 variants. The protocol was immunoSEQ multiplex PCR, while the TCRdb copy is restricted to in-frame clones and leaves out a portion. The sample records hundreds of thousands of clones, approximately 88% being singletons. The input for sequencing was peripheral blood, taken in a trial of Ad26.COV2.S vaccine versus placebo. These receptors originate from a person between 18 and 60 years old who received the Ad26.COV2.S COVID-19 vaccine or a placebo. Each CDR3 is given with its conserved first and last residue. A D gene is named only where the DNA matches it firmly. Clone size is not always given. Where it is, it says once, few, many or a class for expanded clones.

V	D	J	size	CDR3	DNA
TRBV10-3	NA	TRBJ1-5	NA	CAISTGYSNQPQHF	TGTGCCATCAGTACAGGGTACAGCAATCAGCCCCAGCATTTT
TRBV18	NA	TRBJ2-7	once	CASHRGREAYEQYF	TGTGCCAGCCACCGCGGGCGGGAAGCCTACGAGCAGTACTTC
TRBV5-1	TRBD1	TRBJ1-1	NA	CASSSEGQGWTEAFF	TGCGCCAGCAGCTCCGAGGGACAGGGGTGGACTGAAGCTTTCTTT
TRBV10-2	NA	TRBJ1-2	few	CASSELSYGYTF	TGCGCCAGCAGTGAGCTATCCTATGGCTACACCTTC
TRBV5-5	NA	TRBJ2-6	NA	CASSPGLNGANVLTF	TGTGCCAGCAGCCCGGGCCTAAATGGGGCCAACGTCCTGACTTTC
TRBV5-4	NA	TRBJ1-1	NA	CASSREGGWPVEAFF	TGTGCCAGCAGCCGCGAGGGCGGTTGGCCCGTTGAAGCTTTCTTT
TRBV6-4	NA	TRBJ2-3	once	CASTRSPGDTQYF	TGTGCCAGCACCCGCTCCCCGGGGGATACGCAGTATTTT
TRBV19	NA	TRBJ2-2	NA	CASSTRDGGSGELFF	TGTGCCAGTAGTACGCGGGACGGAGGGTCCGGGGAGCTGTTTTTT
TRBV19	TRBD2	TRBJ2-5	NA	CASTVAGGQETQYF	TGTGCCAGTACCGTAGCGGGGGGGCAAGAGACCCAGTACTTC
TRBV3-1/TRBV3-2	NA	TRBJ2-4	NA	CASSQEDPWGAKNIQYF	TGTGCCAGCAGCCAAGAGGACCCCTGGGGGGCCAAAAACATTCAGTACTTC
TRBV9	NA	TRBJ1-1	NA	CASSVEGGGTEAFF	TGTGCCAGCAGCGTCGAGGGGGGAGGGACTGAAGCTTTCTTT
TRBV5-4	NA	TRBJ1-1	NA	CASSLGQQNTEAFF	TGTGCCAGCAGCTTGGGACAGCAGAACACTGAAGCTTTCTTT
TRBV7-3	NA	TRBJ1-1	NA	CASSPRRGETEAFF	TGTGCCAGCAGTCCTAGGAGGGGCGAGACTGAAGCTTTCTTT
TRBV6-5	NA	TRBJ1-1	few	CASSLQRYTEAFF	TGTGCCAGCAGTCTCCAGCGTTACACTGAAGCTTTCTTT
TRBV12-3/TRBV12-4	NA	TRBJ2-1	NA	CASSSWTKQFF	TGTGCCAGCAGTTCCTGGACTAAGCAGTTCTTC
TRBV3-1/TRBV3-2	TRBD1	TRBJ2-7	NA	CASSQRGGRGSYEQYF	TGTGCCAGCAGCCAAAGAGGGGGCCGGGGTTCCTACGAGCAGTACTTC
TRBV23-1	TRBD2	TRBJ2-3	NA	CASSQGERGRGYF	TGCGCCAGCAGTCAAGGGGAGCGGGGGAGGGGGTATTTT
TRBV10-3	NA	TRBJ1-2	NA	CAISEQAPNYGYTF	TGTGCCATCAGTGAACAGGCACCCAACTATGGCTACACCTTC
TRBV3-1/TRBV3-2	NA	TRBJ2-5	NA	CASSQGLALWSQYF	TGTGCCAGCAGCCAGGGACTCGCTCTCTGGTCCCAGTACTTC
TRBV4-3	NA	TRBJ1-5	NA	CASSQGHSRPQHF	TGCGCCAGCAGCCAAGGACATAGTAGACCCCAGCATTTT
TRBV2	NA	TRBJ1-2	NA	CASRVGGFSGYTF	TGTGCCAGCAGGGTTGGGGGCTTTAGTGGCTACACCTTC
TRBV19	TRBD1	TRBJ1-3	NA	CASRIRGNGNTIYF	TGTGCCAGTAGGATCAGGGGGAACGGAAACACCATATATTTT
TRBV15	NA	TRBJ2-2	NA	CATSRDPARGTGELFF	TGTGCCACCAGCAGAGACCCCGCTAGGGGCACCGGGGAGCTGTTTTTT
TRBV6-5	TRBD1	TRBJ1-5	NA	CASRRDRGSNQPQHF	TGTGCCAGCAGAAGGGACAGGGGTAGCAATCAGCCCCAGCATTTT
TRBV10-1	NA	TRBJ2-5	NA	CASPQGPQETQYF	TGCGCCAGTCCGCAGGGACCCCAAGAGACCCAGTACTTC
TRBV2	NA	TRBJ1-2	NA	CASSEGGKAYGYTF	TGTGCCAGCAGTGAGGGTGGCAAAGCCTATGGCTACACCTTC
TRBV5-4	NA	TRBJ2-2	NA	CASSTKRGQGESSGELFF	TGTGCCAGCAGCACCAAAAGGGGCCAGGGTGAATCATCCGGGGAGCTGTTTTTT
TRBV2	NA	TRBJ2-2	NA	CASKRQIATGELFF	TGTGCCAGCAAACGACAGATCGCTACCGGGGAGCTGTTTTTT
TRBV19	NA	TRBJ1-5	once	CASRTRRARANQPQHF	TGTGCCAGTAGAACCCGCCGGGCCAGGGCCAATCAGCCCCAGCATTTT
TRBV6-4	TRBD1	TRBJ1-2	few	CASSGTGLGYTF	TGTGCCAGCAGCGGGACAGGACTTGGCTACACCTTC
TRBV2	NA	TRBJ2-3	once	CASRGLTDTQYF	TGTGCCAGCAGAGGACTGACAGATACGCAGTATTTT
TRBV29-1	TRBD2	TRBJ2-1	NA	CSVDRQLAGSYNEQFF	TGCAGCGTGGACCGACAACTAGCGGGATCGTACAATGAGCAGTTCTTC